Shown below are 23 T cell receptor beta chains from a single sample sequenced in a study of graft-versus-host responses after intestinal transplantation. The data were produced by immunoSEQ multiplex PCR, yet TCRdb's version contains in-frame clones alone and is incomplete. Of about 120,000 clones listed, about 95% are singletons. What these receptors recognize is not known. The sample was unstimulated CD8+ T cells sorted from spleen or lymph node cells, taken before intestinal transplant. The receptor set was obtained from a human donor who received an intestinal transplant.

V and J are TRBV2 and TRBJ2-5; D possibly corresponds to TRBD1 (6 bases). This CDR3 contains 14 residues. Per germline, CDR1 SNHLY and CDR2 FYNNEI. V gave up 1 base and J gave up 4 bases, with 10 bases separating them. CDR3 sequence (DNA): TGTGCCAGCAGTGAAGTACAGGGTCTAGAGACCCAGTACTTC. Translation: CASSEVQGLETQYF. Full variable domain (rest looked up from reference TRBV2 and TRBJ2-5): EPEVTQTPSHQVTQMGQEVILRCVPISNHLYFYWYRQILGQKVEFLVSFYNNEISEKSEIFDDQFSVERPDGSNFTLKIRSTKLEDSAMYFCASSEVQGLETQYFGPGTRLLVL.

CDR3 protein: CASSPSGLASTDTQYF. CDR3 nucleotides: TGTGCCAGCAGCCCATCGGGACTAGCGAGCACAGATACGCAGTATTTT. The chain combines TRBV7-6 with TRBJ2-3; 10 bases agree with TRBD2. J was trimmed by 0 bases and V by 5 bases; bases with no gene match: 5. CDR3 length equals 16 residues. The germline gives CDR1 SGHVS, CDR2 FNYEAQ.

In nucleotides, the CDR3 is TGCGCCAGCAGCCCCAAGATGGACTCGAGCTCCTACGAGCAGTACTTC. Translated, it gives CASSPKMDSSSYEQYF. The rearrangement uses TRBV4-1 and TRBJ2-7, with D possibly matching TRBD2 (5 bases). The ends were cut back, 4 bases at V and 0 bases at J, with 16 bases in the middle. The germline gives CDR1 MGHRA, CDR2 YSYEKL. This CDR3 comprises 16 residues.

The chain combines TRBV7-9 with TRBJ2-7, with 8 positions matching TRBD2. Germline V gene lookup returns CDR1 SEHNR and CDR2 FQNEAQ (reference sequence). This CDR3 comprises 15 residues. V trimming: 3 bases; J trimming: 5 bases; junction bases outside the gene matches: 9. In DNA form, the CDR3 reads TGTGCCAGCAGCTTCCTTTCAGCGGGAGAAGACGAGCAGTACTTC. Its translation is CASSFLSAGEDEQYF.

The chain uses TRBV28 and TRBJ2-2; maybe TRBD1 (6 bases). The V end was cut by 7 bases, the J end by 2 bases, with 17 bases between. Germline CDR1 and CDR2: MDHEN and SYDVKM. The CDR3 is made up of 16 amino acids. CDR3 sequence: CASTKRGSSNTGELFF. The DNA for the CDR3 is TGTGCCAGCACTAAGAGGGGGAGCTCAAACACCGGGGAGCTGTTTTTT.

This clone was picked up one time. This chain connects TRBV28 to TRBJ2-5; 8 bases map to TRBD1. Germline values: CDR1 MDHEN, CDR2 SYDVKM. V trimming: 6 bases; J trimming: 4 bases; junction bases outside the gene matches: 13. The CDR3 spans 16 residues. The CDR3 sequence is CASSHYRGEVGETQYF. The CDR3 DNA is TGTGCCAGCAGCCATTACAGGGGGGAGGTGGGAGAGACCCAGTACTTC.

This sequence joins TRBV4-3 and TRBJ2-7; 8 bases line up with TRBD1. The ends lost 4 bases at V and 0 bases at J; junction bases unmatched: 5. Germline CDR1 LGHNA, CDR2 YSLEER. CDR3 length: 15 residues. The CDR3: CASSLDRVLSYEQYF. CDR3 coding DNA: TGCGCCAGCAGCCTGGACAGGGTCCTCTCCTACGAGCAGTACTTC.

The chain combines TRBV10-2 with TRBJ2-1; TRBD2 matches 7 bases. The J segment lost 0 bases and the V segment lost 5 bases, leaving 4 bases of the junction unmatched. Germline V gene lookup returns CDR1 WSHSY and CDR2 SAAADI. This CDR3 contains 15 residues. CDR3 DNA: TGCGCCAGCAGTAGGCGGGAGTCCTCCTACAATGAGCAGTTCTTC. It yields the protein CASSRRESSYNEQFF.

V usage is TRBV28 and J usage is TRBJ1-1, with D possibly matching TRBD1 (5 bases). The CDR3 has 13 amino acids. Germline V gene lookup returns CDR1 MDHEN and CDR2 SYDVKM. The V and J ends lost 6 bases and 1 base respectively, with 9 bases between them. As DNA, the CDR3 is TGTGCCAGCAGCCCCCAGGGGAACACTGAAGCTTTCTTT. Its protein is CASSPQGNTEAFF.

The chain carries TRBV7-2 and TRBJ1-2; TRBD1 matches at 7 bases. Germline V gives CDR1 SGHTA, CDR2 FQGNSA. Trimming took 6 bases from V and 5 from J; bases not matched to a gene: 12. This CDR3 is built from 15 residues. The DNA of the CDR3 is TGTGCCAGCAGGGACGGGAGTCAGGGGGGTTATGGCTACACCTTC. Protein sequence: CASRDGSQGGYGYTF.

The gene calls are TRBV2 and TRBJ2-7; TRBD1 might be the D (6 bases). Germline CDR1 and CDR2: SNHLY and FYNNEI. Trimming pared 5 bases from V and 4 bases from J, leaving 18 bases between. The CDR3 covers 15 residues. This chain's CDR3 is CASSPRGREGYEQYF. The CDR3 DNA is TGTGCCAGCAGTCCTAGGGGGAGAGAGGGGTACGAGCAGTACTTC.

The chain joins TRBV5-1 to TRBJ2-7; a weak D match, TRBD1 (8 bases). CDR1 and CDR2 (germline): SGHRS, YFSETQ. The CDR3 loop spans 15 amino acids. V lost 0 bases and J lost 5, with 15 bases in between. The chain's CDR3 is CASSLEGQGGHEQYF. The CDR3 DNA reads TGCGCCAGCAGCTTGGAAGGACAGGGAGGGCACGAGCAGTACTTC.

The chain uses TRBV9 and TRBJ2-3; D could derive from TRBD1 or TRBD2 (5 bases each). This CDR3 contains 14 residues. Trimming took off 2 bases at V and 11 bases at J, with 18 bases between the two ends. Germline V gives CDR1 SGDLS, CDR2 YYNGEE. The CDR3 spells CASSVGTDPMGQYF. CDR3 DNA sequence: TGTGCCAGCAGCGTTGGGACCGACCCTATGGGGCAGTATTTT.

This sequence joins TRBV6-4 and TRBJ1-2; the match to TRBD1 covers 7 bases. V dropped 5 bases and J dropped 4; count of bases not matched to a gene: 4. This CDR3 is 13 amino acids long. The germline V gene encodes CDR1 MRHNA and CDR2 SNTAGT. The CDR3 DNA is TGTGCCAGCAGTCCGGGACAGAGCTATGGCTACACCTTC. Its translation: CASSPGQSYGYTF.

The chain couples TRBV10-1 to TRBJ2-5, with 11 bases lining up with TRBD2. Trimming took 9 bases from V and 1 from J; bases not matched to a gene: 7. Looked up from germline, CDR1 is WNHNN and CDR2 is SYGVQD (reference sequence). This CDR3 comprises 15 residues. The CDR3 nucleotides read TGCGCCAGACGACTAGCGGGATGTGGCCAAGAGACCCAGTACTTC. Its translation: CARRLAGCGQETQYF.

V and J are TRBV2 and TRBJ2-5, with D tentatively TRBD1 (6 bases). The end of the DNA aligns better with TRBJ2-7, so the J call may be wrong. This CDR3 spans 12 amino acids. Germline V gene lookup returns CDR1 SNHLY and CDR2 FYNNEI. The chain's CDR3 is CASSGGGYEQYF. The CDR3 coding sequence is TGTGCCAGCAGTGGAGGGGGATACGAGCAGTACTTC.

This clone came up once. The chain has TRBV9 and TRBJ2-7, with D possibly being TRBD2 (6 bases). Trimming removed 0 bases at V and 7 bases at J, with 11 bases between. The CDR3 loop spans 13 amino acids. Germline assignment: CDR1 SGDLS and CDR2 YYNGEE. The CDR3 protein is CASSVAGAREQYF. CDR3 sequence (DNA): TGTGCCAGCAGCGTAGCGGGAGCTCGAGAGCAGTACTTC.

The rearrangement links TRBV10-3 to TRBJ2-3; 7 bases align to TRBD1. Germline assignment: CDR1 ENHRY and CDR2 SYGVKD. This CDR3 is built from 15 residues. Trimming took 2 bases from V and 6 from J; bases not matched to a gene: 8. This CDR3 is CAISERTGFIDTQYF. The CDR3 nucleotides are TGTGCCATCAGTGAGAGGACAGGTTTTATCGATACGCAGTATTTT.

The V and J genes are TRBV5-1 and TRBJ2-1, with 7 bases matching TRBD2. Trimming at V came to 0 bases and at J to 0 bases, leaving 3 bases not matched to a gene. The CDR3 sequence is 16 residues long. CDR1 SGHRS and CDR2 YFSETQ come from the germline V gene. DNA for the CDR3: TGCGCCAGCAGCTTGGATGGGAGGGCCTCCTACAATGAGCAGTTCTTC. Translating it yields CASSLDGRASYNEQFF. Full variable domain (remainder filled in from reference TRBV5-1 and TRBJ2-1): KAGVTQTPRYLIKTRGQQVTLSCSPISGHRSVSWYQQTPGQGLQFLFEYFSETQRNKGNFPGRFSGRQFSNSRSEMNVSTLELGDSALYLCASSLDGRASYNEQFFGPGTRLTVL.

The chain combines TRBV4-1 with TRBJ2-3; 7 bases are shared with TRBD2. The CDR3 loop spans 15 amino acids. V was clipped by 5 bases and J by 3 bases; unmatched bases: 8. In germline, CDR1 is MGHRA, CDR2 YSYEKL. The CDR3 here is CASSGRGYWTDTQYF. The CDR3 region has the DNA TGCGCCAGCAGCGGGCGGGGGTACTGGACAGATACGCAGTATTTT.

The genes are TRBV7-8 and TRBJ2-5; a weak D match, TRBD2 (6 bases). CDR3 size: 17 residues. V was clipped by 1 base and J by 7 bases, with 22 bases between them. In germline, CDR1 is SGHVS, CDR2 FQNEAQ. This chain's CDR3 is CASSLVWDSILLRTQYF. The CDR3 DNA reads TGTGCCAGCAGCTTAGTGTGGGACTCCATATTATTGAGGACCCAGTACTTC. Based on the CDR3 plus reference TRBV7-8 and TRBJ2-5, the full variable domain is GAGVSQSPRYKVAKRGQDVALRCDPISGHVSLFWYQQALGQGPEFLTYFQNEAQLDKSGLPSDRFFAERPEGSVSTLKIQRTQQEDSAVYLCASSLVWDSILLRTQYFGPGTRLLVL.

The rearrangement links TRBV19 to TRBJ2-7, with TRBD2 matching 14 bases. The CDR3 runs to 17 residues. With 3 bases clipped from V and 4 bases from J, the junction kept 8 bases outside the gene matches. Per germline, CDR1 LNHDA and CDR2 SQIVND (reference sequence). In DNA, the CDR3 is TGTGCCAGTAGTATTGGGACTAGCGGGAGTCTCCGGTACGAGCAGTACTTC. This gives the protein CASSIGTSGSLRYEQYF.

CDR3 DNA sequence: TGCGCCAGCAGCCAAGATACCCGGACGGTGAACACTGAAGCTTTCTTT. Its translation is CASSQDTRTVNTEAFF. This chain uses TRBV4-3 with TRBJ1-1; no clear D gene. The length of the CDR3 is 16 residues. Trimming took 0 bases from V and 0 from J, leaving 11 bases between them. CDR1 is LGHNA, CDR2 YSLEER, per germline.